Below, 15 T cell receptor beta chains from the same sample are listed, as sequenced in a study of CD4+ T cells in melanoma. Assay: immunoSEQ multiplex PCR; the TCRdb copy retains only in-frame clones and omits some. Among roughly 6,600 clones, about 70% were seen once, and the ten largest hold roughly 31%. Sequenced sample: cells from a culture (not recorded whether cultured in vitro). The receptors were sampled from a human donor with melanoma.

The chain employs TRBV27 and TRBJ2-1; TRBD1 matches at 8 bases. V gave up 10 bases and J gave up 4 bases; unmatched junction bases: 9. This CDR3 comprises 14 residues. Germline assignment: CDR1 MNHEY and CDR2 SMNVEV (reference sequence). CDR3: CATKGQGFYNEQFF. CDR3 nucleotide sequence: TGTGCCACCAAAGGACAGGGTTTTTACAATGAGCAGTTCTTC.

This chain connects TRBV29-1 to TRBJ2-5; no firm D call. Germline lookup yields CDR1 SQVTM and CDR2 ANQGSEA. The CDR3 is 13 residues long. Trimming stripped 5 bases from V and 1 base from J, with 11 bases between. The CDR3 is CSVRKTSQETQYF. DNA for the CDR3: TGCAGCGTTCGGAAGACATCCCAAGAGACCCAGTACTTC.

This clone was observed once. The J gene is TRBJ1-2, the V gene TRBV5-6, with D perhaps TRBD1 (5 bases). Germline V gene lookup returns CDR1 SGHDT and CDR2 YYEEEE. V dropped 0 bases and J dropped 2 bases, with 23 bases sitting between them. The CDR3 covers 19 residues. CDR3 nucleotide sequence: TGTGCCAGCAGCTTGGTATCAGGGTCTATCCCCTTTTTAAACTATGGCTACACCTTC. Amino acids: CASSLVSGSIPFLNYGYTF.

This clone appeared a few times. The V gene is TRBV7-9, the J gene TRBJ1-1; D is possibly TRBD1 (6 bases). The CDR3 is made up of 12 amino acids. The V and J ends lost 5 bases and 12 bases respectively, with 16 bases between them. Germline lookup yields CDR1 SEHNR and CDR2 FQNEAQ (reference sequence). Here the CDR3 reads CASSGGGHLTFF. Here the CDR3 DNA reads TGTGCCAGCAGCGGGGGGGGCCACCTGACTTTCTTT.

This sequence joins TRBV30 and TRBJ1-6; a weak D match, TRBD1 (6 bases). The CDR3 loop spans 16 amino acids. V lost 0 bases, J lost 0 bases, and 9 bases lay in between. CDR1 GTSNPN and CDR2 SVGIG come from the germline V gene (reference sequence). CDR3 DNA sequence: TGTGCCTGGAGTGTGCCGGACAGCTCCTATAATTCACCCCTCCACTTT. It yields the protein CAWSVPDSSYNSPLHF.

This rearrangement joins TRBV14 to TRBJ2-3; D tentatively reads TRBD1 or TRBD2 (5 bases each). This CDR3 region has 14 residues. Germline CDR1 is SGHDN and CDR2 is FVKESK. Trimming shortened V by 1 base and J by 3 bases, and 8 bases separated the two germline ends. The CDR3 loop is CASSQVGTTDTQYF. In DNA, the CDR3 is TGTGCCAGCAGCCAAGTTGGGACGACAGATACGCAGTATTTT.

The chain recombines TRBV2 with TRBJ2-1, with 12 bases lining up with TRBD2. With V trimmed by 9 bases and J by 8 bases, 8 bases remained unmatched. Per germline, CDR1 SNHLY and CDR2 FYNNEI. This CDR3 comprises 14 residues. The CDR3 spells CASLPSGGADEQFF. The CDR3 DNA follows: TGTGCCAGTCTCCCTAGCGGGGGGGCCGATGAGCAGTTCTTC.

This chain connects TRBV11-3 to TRBJ2-3; unclear D gene. Trimming took 1 base from V and 4 from J, leaving 3 bases between them. CDR1 and CDR2 (germline): SGHNT, YENEEA. The CDR3 consists of 12 residues. The CDR3 nucleotides read TGTGCCAGCAGCTTAGTCCCAGATACGCAGTATTTT. Encoded protein: CASSLVPDTQYF. Full variable domain (rest looked up from reference TRBV11-3 and TRBJ2-3): EAGVVQSPRYKIIEKKQPVAFWCNPISGHNTLYWYLQNLGQGPELLIRYENEEAVDDSQLPKDRFSAERLKGVDSTLKIQPAELGDSAVYLCASSLVPDTQYFGPGTRLTVL.

This clone is classed as medium-sized. This chain uses TRBV27 with TRBJ1-1; no reliable D call. Trimming removed 1 base at V and 10 bases at J, with 13 bases between. Germline V gene sequence: CDR1 MNHEY, CDR2 SMNVEV (reference sequence). The CDR3 is 13 residues long. The CDR3 coding sequence is TGTGCCAGCAGTTTATACGCAGGTGGTAGAGCTTTCTTT. This translates into CASSLYAGGRAFF.

J is TRBJ2-3 and V is TRBV19; 8 bases are shared with TRBD2. The germline V gene has CDR1 LNHDA and CDR2 SQIVND (reference sequence). The CDR3 covers 15 residues. The trim removed 3 bases at V and 5 bases at J, leaving 7 bases unmatched. The DNA for the CDR3 is TGTGCCAGTAGTATTACGGGGGGGCTAGTAGATACGCAGTATTTT. Protein sequence: CASSITGGLVDTQYF.

V usage is TRBV6-5 and J usage is TRBJ1-1; no clear D. Germline lookup yields CDR1 MNHEY and CDR2 SVGAGI. CDR3 length: 16 residues. V gave up 0 bases and J gave up 4 bases, with 15 bases separating them. The CDR3 loop reads CASSYSIGSQSTEAFF. For the CDR3, the DNA is TGTGCCAGCAGTTACTCGATAGGGTCCCAAAGCACTGAAGCTTTCTTT.

The chain employs TRBV30 and TRBJ2-7; 7 bases agree with TRBD1. CDR1 GTSNPN and CDR2 SVGIG come from the germline V gene (reference sequence). V lost 4 bases, J lost 2 bases, and 5 bases stayed unmatched. This CDR3 is 13 amino acids long. The CDR3 reads CAWTTGTPYEQYF. The CDR3 DNA is TGTGCCTGGACGACAGGGACCCCCTACGAGCAGTACTTC.

J is TRBJ2-7 and V is TRBV7-9; D ambiguous. Germline-derived CDR1 and CDR2 are SEHNR and FQNEAQ (reference sequence). With 5 bases removed from V and 6 bases from J, the gap between germline ends came to 14 bases. The CDR3 covers 13 residues. The CDR3 here is CASSPPSGLEQYF. The CDR3 region has the DNA TGTGCCAGCAGCCCGCCCTCCGGCCTCGAGCAGTACTTC.

V usage is TRBV11-2 and J usage is TRBJ1-4; 10 bases map to TRBD1. With V trimmed by 0 bases and J by 8 bases, 12 bases remained unmatched. This CDR3 contains 18 residues. The germline V gene encodes CDR1 SGHAT and CDR2 FQNNGV. The CDR3 loop is CASSLDQPRDRGREKLFF. DNA of the CDR3: TGTGCCAGCAGCTTAGATCAACCCCGGGACAGGGGACGGGAAAAACTGTTTTTT.

This clone came up once. The CDR3 region is CAVGTVESRKGGHNYGYTF. The CDR3 nucleotides read TGTGCGGTGGGCACCGTCGAGAGTAGAAAGGGCGGCCATAACTATGGCTACACCTTC. This sequence joins TRBV28 and TRBJ1-2; D gene ambiguous. Germline assignment: CDR1 MDHEN and CDR2 SYDVKM. The CDR3 runs 19 residues.